Following are 26 T cell receptor beta chains from one sample sequenced in a study of blood T cell repertoires in COVID-19. Generated by immunoSEQ multiplex PCR, the TCRdb table keeps only in-frame clones and is missing some. In the table there are 45,000 or so clones, about 80% of which are singletons. Sequencing was done on a sample of peripheral blood. The receptors shown here come from a human donor in a cohort sampled during active COVID-19.

The V and J genes are TRBV3-1 (or the pseudogene TRBV3-2) and TRBJ2-7, with unresolved D. Trimming cost V 1 base and J 10 bases, with 17 bases left between them. The length of the CDR3 is 14 residues. Germline assignment: CDR1 LGHDT and CDR2 YNNKEL (reference sequence). CDR3 sequence reads: CASSQVVSEQLQYF. DNA for the CDR3: TGTGCCAGCAGCCAAGTCGTTTCGGAGCAGCTCCAGTACTTC.

The chain couples TRBV5-1 to TRBJ1-1; D ambiguous. V was pared by 3 bases and J by 5 bases, with 14 bases between. Germline assignment: CDR1 SGHRS and CDR2 YFSETQ. The CDR3 loop spans 14 amino acids. The CDR3 coding sequence is TGCGCCAGCAGCTCACCGGAGGGTTTTACTGAAGCTTTCTTT. Translation: CASSSPEGFTEAFF.

The J gene is TRBJ2-3, the V gene TRBV5-1; 8 bases agree with TRBD2. Germline lookup yields CDR1 SGHRS and CDR2 YFSETQ. Unmatched junction bases numbered 7, after V lost 0 bases and J lost 1 base. This CDR3 contains 17 residues. Here the CDR3 DNA reads TGCGCCAGCAGCTTGGCCGTGACTAGCGACCGCACAGATACGCAGTATTTT. Translated: CASSLAVTSDRTDTQYF. Full variable domain (rest looked up from reference TRBV5-1 and TRBJ2-3): KAGVTQTPRYLIKTRGQQVTLSCSPISGHRSVSWYQQTPGQGLQFLFEYFSETQRNKGNFPGRFSGRQFSNSRSEMNVSTLELGDSALYLCASSLAVTSDRTDTQYFGPGTRLTVL.

The V gene is TRBV7-9, the J gene TRBJ2-1; D is undetermined. The germline V gene has CDR1 SEHNR and CDR2 FQNEAQ (reference sequence). The CDR3 has 12 residues. With 2 bases removed from V and 5 bases from J, the gap between germline ends came to 4 bases. The CDR3 here is CASSLRDNEQFF. Written as DNA, the CDR3 is TGTGCCAGCAGCTTAAGAGACAATGAGCAGTTCTTC.

This rearrangement joins TRBV24-1 to TRBJ2-1; D is uncertain. The germline gives CDR1 KGHDR, CDR2 SFDVKD. Between the trimmed V and J ends, which lost 8 bases and 6 bases, there was a span of 13 bases. This CDR3 has 13 amino acids. CDR3 sequence: CATILVGFNEQFF. CDR3 nucleotides: TGTGCCACCATCTTAGTGGGCTTCAATGAGCAGTTCTTC.

The chain employs TRBV7-9 and TRBJ2-3; 10 bases align to TRBD2. The ends lost 5 bases at V and 2 bases at J; junction bases unmatched: 13. The CDR3 totals 18 residues. The V gene's germline CDR1 is SEHNR and CDR2 FQNEAQ (reference sequence). DNA of the CDR3: TGTGCCAGCAGCCCTGGACGAGAGACTAGCGGGCACACAGATACGCAGTATTTT. This codes for CASSPGRETSGHTDTQYF.

The chain combines TRBV14 with TRBJ2-2; 10 bases agree with TRBD1. With V trimmed by 3 bases and J by 0 bases, 4 bases remained unmatched. CDR3 size: 17 residues. Germline loops: CDR1 SGHDN, CDR2 FVKESK. CDR3 in amino acids: CASSQGDRGTNTGELFF. The CDR3 coding sequence is TGTGCCAGCAGCCAGGGGGACAGGGGAACGAACACCGGGGAGCTGTTTTTT.

V gene TRBV28 combines with J gene TRBJ2-1, with 10 bases matching TRBD2. Germline CDR1 reads MDHEN; CDR2 reads SYDVKM. This CDR3 is 15 amino acids long. With 6 bases clipped from V and 4 bases from J, the junction kept 6 bases outside the gene matches. The CDR3 spells CASSSPSGGYNEQFF. The CDR3 bases are TGTGCCAGCAGCTCTCCTAGCGGGGGTTACAATGAGCAGTTCTTC.

The genes are TRBV5-1 and TRBJ1-2; D may be TRBD1 (6 bases). The CDR3 covers 13 residues. V lost 0 bases, J lost 6 bases, and 9 bases lay in between. Germline lookup yields CDR1 SGHRS and CDR2 YFSETQ. CDR3 residues: CASSLVAGDGYTF. CDR3 DNA sequence: TGCGCCAGCAGCTTGGTGGCAGGGGATGGCTACACCTTC.

This chain uses TRBV5-1 with TRBJ2-1; 13 bases agree with TRBD2. CDR1 and CDR2 (germline): SGHRS, YFSETQ. This CDR3 is built from 16 residues. V lost 4 bases, J lost 6 bases, and 7 bases stayed unmatched. The CDR3 loop reads CASSQTGTSGINEQFF. The DNA of the CDR3 is TGCGCCAGCAGCCAAACCGGGACTAGCGGGATCAATGAGCAGTTCTTC.

The chain couples TRBV28 to TRBJ2-1, with D possibly matching TRBD2 (5 bases). The germline gives CDR1 MDHEN, CDR2 SYDVKM. V was pared by 4 bases and J by 5 bases, with 15 bases between. The CDR3 has 15 residues. The CDR3 sequence is CASSSPGVINNEQFF. CDR3 coding DNA: TGTGCCAGCAGTTCCCCCGGGGTTATCAACAATGAGCAGTTCTTC.

This clone turned up a few times. The gene calls are TRBV2 and TRBJ2-3; 8 bases map to TRBD2. CDR3 length equals 17 residues. V shed 5 bases and J 0 bases; nucleotides not matched to a gene: 10. Germline CDR1 SNHLY, CDR2 FYNNEI. This chain's CDR3 is CASSTPTSGTSTDTQYF. DNA for the CDR3: TGTGCCAGCAGTACCCCCACTAGCGGAACTAGCACAGATACGCAGTATTTT.

In this sample, this clone turned up once. This chain joins TRBV6-1 and TRBJ1-2; 8 bases line up with TRBD1. J was trimmed by 8 bases and V by 3 bases; bases with no gene match: 8. The V gene's germline CDR1 is MNHNS and CDR2 SASEGT. The CDR3 runs to 14 residues. CDR3 region: CASSDGQGAGGYTF. The CDR3 DNA reads TGTGCCAGCAGTGATGGGCAGGGGGCTGGAGGCTACACCTTC.

The gene calls are TRBV7-2 and TRBJ1-5, with a weak D call TRBD1 (6 bases). The V gene lost 6 bases and the J gene lost 0 bases, with 12 bases spanning the gap. CDR3 length equals 15 residues. Germline V gene data show CDR1 as SGHTA and CDR2 as FQGNSA. The CDR3 protein is CASRGASNSNQPQHF. CDR3 DNA sequence: TGTGCCAGCAGGGGGGCCAGCAATAGCAATCAGCCCCAGCATTTT.

This chain connects TRBV2 to TRBJ2-7; the D gene is possibly TRBD1 (5 bases). From germline, CDR1 is SNHLY and CDR2 FYNNEI. The length of the CDR3 is 18 residues. V shed 1 base and J shed 3 bases, with 22 bases lying between them. The CDR3 coding sequence is TGTGCCAGCAGTGAAGGGGGCACAGGACCCTTTGTGTACTACGAGCAGTACTTC. Protein: CASSEGGTGPFVYYEQYF.

The chain carries TRBV11-2 and TRBJ1-6, with 7 bases lining up with TRBD1. This CDR3 has 15 residues. Germline V gene lookup returns CDR1 SGHAT and CDR2 FQNNGV. V lost 5 bases, J lost 10 bases, and 11 bases stayed unmatched. In nucleotides, the CDR3 is TGTGCCAGCAGCCCTAGACAGGGTAGAGAGTCACCCCTCCACTTT. Translated, it gives CASSPRQGRESPLHF.

The V call is TRBV7-2, the J call TRBJ1-1; D gene unclear. V lost 1 base to trimming and J lost 3 bases, with 6 bases between them. Germline assignment: CDR1 SGHTA and CDR2 FQGNSA. The length of the CDR3 is 13 residues. The CDR3, as DNA: TGTGCCAGCAGCTTAGTTGGGCACACTGAAGCTTTCTTT. Translating it yields CASSLVGHTEAFF.

J is TRBJ2-2 and V is TRBV2, with 15 bases that match TRBD2. The CDR3 runs 18 residues. Trimming at V came to 6 bases and at J to 4 bases, leaving 9 bases not matched to a gene. CDR1 and CDR2 from the germline V gene are SNHLY and FYNNEI. CDR3 bases: TGTGCCAGCAGAGGTCCGGGACTAGCGGGGGGAGGCACCGGGGAGCTGTTTTTT. Translation gives CASRGPGLAGGGTGELFF.

The J gene is TRBJ2-7, the V gene TRBV30; 7 bases fit TRBD1. The germline CDR1 and CDR2 sequences are GTSNPN and SVGIG (reference sequence). This CDR3 comprises 11 residues. The V segment lost 2 bases and the J segment 6 bases; nucleotides outside the gene matches: 1. CDR3 DNA: TGTGCCTGGAGTTCAGGGGGCGAGCAGTACTTC. This codes for CAWSSGGEQYF.

V and J are TRBV7-9 and TRBJ1-4; D is undetermined. Germline CDR1 is SEHNR and CDR2 is FQNEAQ (reference sequence). This CDR3 has 13 residues. V was pared by 2 bases and J by 6 bases, with 7 bases between. CDR3 sequence: CASSLSLYEKLFF. DNA of the CDR3: TGTGCCAGCAGCTTATCCCTGTATGAAAAACTGTTTTTT.

The V and J genes are TRBV2 and TRBJ2-3, with 7 bases aligning to TRBD1. This CDR3 region has 15 residues. The V gene's germline CDR1 is SNHLY and CDR2 FYNNEI. V lost 8 bases and J lost 0; bases outside the gene matches: 8. CDR3 bases: TGTGCCAGCGCACGACAGGGTACTAGCACAGATACGCAGTATTTT. Translated: CASARQGTSTDTQYF.

This chain uses TRBV4-2 with TRBJ2-3, with 7 nucleotides matching TRBD1. After removal of 6 bases from V and 1 base from J, the junction contained 16 bases not matched to a gene. Germline CDR1 LGHNA, CDR2 YNFKEQ. The CDR3 is 18 residues long. CDR3 in amino acids: CASSRPVLAGQGTDTQYF. CDR3 DNA sequence: TGTGCCAGCAGTCGACCTGTTCTAGCAGGACAGGGCACAGATACGCAGTATTTT.

This clone is a singleton in its sample. The gene calls are TRBV30 and TRBJ2-1, with no clear D. The CDR3 length is 12 residues. V lost 0 bases to trimming and J lost 10 bases, with 10 bases between them. Germline V gene sequence: CDR1 GTSNPN, CDR2 SVGIG (reference sequence). The CDR3 DNA reads TGTGCCTGGAGTGTAGTCGGTAACGAGCAGTTCTTC. It yields the protein CAWSVVGNEQFF.

This clone appeared once. This chain connects TRBV6-1 to TRBJ1-1; D gene uncertain. The CDR3 covers 11 residues. Trimming cost V 0 bases and J 7 bases, with 3 bases left between them. Germline V gene sequence: CDR1 MNHNS, CDR2 SASEGT. The CDR3 DNA reads as TGTGCCAGCAGTGAAGCCAGTGAAGCTTTCTTT. Protein: CASSEASEAFF.

V and J are TRBV29-1 and TRBJ1-1; no reliable D call. This CDR3 spans 13 amino acids. Germline CDR1 and CDR2: SQVTM and ANQGSEA. Trimming cost V 1 base and J 0 bases, with 6 bases left between them. The CDR3 DNA sequence: TGCAGCGTTGAAGCTTCGGTGAACACTGAAGCTTTCTTT. Its protein is CSVEASVNTEAFF.

This clone was picked up one time. V usage is TRBV4-2 and J usage is TRBJ1-6; 11 positions match TRBD1. The CDR3 spans 17 residues. Germline V lookup: CDR1 LGHNA, CDR2 YNFKEQ. Trimming removed 1 base from V and 10 bases from J; junction bases left unmatched: 9. This chain's CDR3 is CASSQVLIRDRGSPLHF. The CDR3, as DNA: TGTGCCAGCAGCCAAGTTCTCATCCGGGACAGGGGGTCACCCCTCCACTTT.